These T cell receptor beta chains were read from a single sample in a study of regulatory T cells in long-lasting Graves disease. TCRdb used MiXCR to reprocess the multiplex PCR reads, holding one entry per CDR3 protein. This sample has approximately 290,000 distinct CDR3 sequences; more than 20% occur once, and the top ten carry approximately 60%. The source was peripheral blood mononuclear cells (PBMCs), collected when the disease was refractory, from a patient treated with antithyroid drugs. The receptor source for this set is a female donor with Graves disease. Each CDR3 is given with its conserved first and last residue. A D gene is named only where the DNA matches it firmly. Clone sizes are given selectively: once, few, many, or a class where the clone is expanded.

d_call j_call v_call clone_size cdr3_nt cdr3_aa
NA TRBJ1-6 TRBV18 few TGTGCCAGCTCAGGGAATCGGTCACCCCTCCACTTT CASSGNRSPLHF
NA TRBJ1-2 TRBV5-1 NA TGCGCCAGCAGCTCACTGTATCGGGGCTCCCGGGACGGCTACACCTTC CASSSLYRGSRDGYTF
NA TRBJ2-6 TRBV6-2/TRBV6-3 many TGTGCCAGCAGTTACGGAGGCTCTGGGGCCAACGTCCTGACTTTC CASSYGGSGANVLTF
NA TRBJ1-1 TRBV7-2 NA TGTGCCAGCAGCTTCATACAGAACACTGAAGCTTTCTTT CASSFIQNTEAFF
NA TRBJ2-2 TRBV3-2 NA TGTGCCAGCAGCCATGGAGCGGGAGGCACCGGGGAGCTGTTTTTT CASSHGAGGTGELFF
TRBD2 TRBJ2-7 TRBV3-1 NA TGTGCCAGCAGCCAAGGGCGGACTAGCGGGAATCCTACCTACGAGCAGTACTTC CASSQGRTSGNPTYEQYF
NA TRBJ2-5 TRBV20-1 NA TGCAGTGCCCAGGGACGGCTAGCGTTGGAGACCCAGTACTTC CSAQGRLALETQYF
TRBD2 TRBJ2-7 TRBV29-1 NA TGCAGCGCCACACTAGCGGACTCCTACGAGCAGTACTTC CSATLADSYEQYF
TRBD2 TRBJ2-7 TRBV11-2 many TGTGCCAGCAGCCAGAGACTAGCGGCCAACGAGCAGTACTTC CASSQRLAANEQYF
NA TRBJ2-1 TRBV11-2 few TGTGCCAGCAGCTCGCAATCCCTAGCTTCGGAACAGCAGTTCTTC CASSSQSLASEQQFF
TRBD1 TRBJ2-7 TRBV9 few TGTGCCAGCAGCGTAGGTTACGGGACAGGGGGATACGAGCAGTACTTC CASSVGYGTGGYEQYF
TRBD1 TRBJ2-6 TRBV5-5 NA TGTGCCAGCAGCTCGGGGACAGGGATACTCTCTGGGGCCAACGTCCTGACTTTC CASSSGTGILSGANVLTF
NA TRBJ2-7 TRBV28 NA TGTGCCAGCAGTTCCGGTACAGGGATTGTCTACGAGCAGTACTTC CASSSGTGIVYEQYF
TRBD2 TRBJ2-4 TRBV2 NA TGTGCCAGCAGTGAACAAGCGGGGGTAGCCAAAAACATTCAGTACTTC CASSEQAGVAKNIQYF
NA TRBJ1-1 TRBV12-3/TRBV12-4 many TGTGCCAGCAGTTTAAAGCGGGGGACTGAAGCTTTCTTT CASSLKRGTEAFF
NA TRBJ2-2 TRBV6-2/TRBV6-3 NA TGTGCCAGCAACCGGGCCAGCACCGGGGAGCTGTTTTTT CASNRASTGELFF
TRBD1 TRBJ1-5 TRBV6-5 NA TGTGCCAGCAGTTACTCGGAAGGGGGCTGGGGTAATCAGCCCCAGCATTTT CASSYSEGGWGNQPQHF
NA TRBJ2-7 TRBV4-3 NA TGCGCCAGCAGCCAAGAACTCGATCGGGGCGGATTTACCTACGAGCAGTACTTC CASSQELDRGGFTYEQYF
TRBD2 TRBJ2-2 TRBV10-3 many TGTGCCATCAGTGGGACTGGGACTAGCGGGGTCACCGGGGAGCTGTTTTTT CAISGTGTSGVTGELFF
NA TRBJ2-2 TRBV7-3 few TGTGCCAGCAGCCCCCGATTCTCCGGCGACACCGGGGAGCTGTTTTTT CASSPRFSGDTGELFF
NA TRBJ2-5 TRBV15 NA TGTGCCACCAGCAAAATGACCGGGGTTTGGGAGACCCAGTACTTC CATSKMTGVWETQYF
TRBD1 TRBJ1-1 TRBV28 many TGTGCCAGCAGTGCATACAGGGGCGCGGGGGTTTTGAACACTGAAGCTTTCTTT CASSAYRGAGVLNTEAFF
NA TRBJ1-4 TRBV12-3/TRBV12-4 many TGTGCCAGCACAAGCCGGGGCGGAATGAATGAAAAACTGTTTTTT CASTSRGGMNEKLFF
TRBD2 TRBJ2-7 TRBV9 many TGTGCCAGCAGCCAGGACCTAGCGGGGGCCTACGAGCAGTACTTC CASSQDLAGAYEQYF
TRBD1 TRBJ1-5 TRBV6-1 NA TGTGCCAGCAGTGAAGTGGGGACAGGGGGAACTCAGCCCCAGCATTTT CASSEVGTGGTQPQHF
NA TRBJ1-5 TRBV7-9 many TGTGCCAGCAGCTTAGGGGGCAACAATCAGCCCCAGCATTTT CASSLGGNNQPQHF
NA TRBJ2-7 TRBV28 many TGTGCCAGCAGTTCCCGGTTCGAGCAGTACTTC CASSSRFEQYF
NA TRBJ2-5 TRBV20-1 NA TGCAGTGCTAGAGGGACTTGGCGGTCTCAAGAGACCCAGTACTTC CSARGTWRSQETQYF
NA TRBJ2-3 TRBV5-6 NA TGTGCCAGCAGCTTGACTCTCATAGGCGGGACCCGTAGCACAGATACGCAGTATTTT CASSLTLIGGTRSTDTQYF
NA TRBJ2-2 TRBV27 many TGTGCCAGCACGCCCGGGCCCCACCGGGTTAAGGCCGGGGAGCTGTTTTTT CASTPGPHRVKAGELFF
TRBD2 TRBJ2-1 TRBV28 NA TGTGCCAGCAGTTTTCCTCGGTCTAGCGGGAGGAGAGATGAGCAGTTCTTC CASSFPRSSGRRDEQFF